The 22 T cell receptor beta chains below all came from one sample that was sequenced in a study of OX40 agonist ivuxolimab in advanced cancers. Using immunoSEQ multiplex PCR, the repertoire was profiled, and TCRdb retains in-frame clones only, with some absent. The sample records 70,000 or so clones, about four fifths being singletons. The starting material was CD4+ or CD8+ T cells sorted from blood, obtained in a trial of the OX40 agonist ivuxolimab. These receptors originate from an adult with an advanced solid tumor such as melanoma, head and neck, liver or kidney cancer.

The chain couples TRBV5-1 to TRBJ1-6, with D maybe TRBD1 (5 bases). The CDR3 runs to 14 residues. V lost 4 bases to trimming and J lost 7 bases, with 12 bases between them. The germline V gene encodes CDR1 SGHRS and CDR2 YFSETQ. The DNA of the CDR3 is TGCGCCAGCAGCCCCGACAGTAAGAATTCACCCCTCCACTTT. Protein sequence: CASSPDSKNSPLHF.

The rearrangement links TRBV5-4 to TRBJ1-4; a possible D gene is TRBD1 (5 bases). V was clipped by 4 bases and J by 4 bases, with 17 bases between them. Germline V CDR1 and CDR2: SGHNT, YYREEE (reference sequence). This CDR3 is 16 amino acids long. CDR3 sequence reads: CASSPSNGGINEKLFF. In DNA form, the CDR3 reads TGTGCCAGCAGCCCCTCAAATGGGGGTATTAATGAAAAACTGTTTTTT.

The genes are TRBV15 and TRBJ1-5; TRBD1 aligns across 9 bases. Germline CDR1 is LNHNV and CDR2 is YYDKDF (reference sequence). V was pared by 1 base and J by 5 bases, with 3 bases of the junction left unmatched. The CDR3 has 15 amino acids. This chain's CDR3 is CATSRATGGDQPQHF. DNA of the CDR3: TGTGCCACCAGCAGAGCTACAGGGGGCGATCAGCCCCAGCATTTT.

The CDR3 nucleotides are TGTGCCACTTCCTTCAGCGGAGAGACCCAGTACTTC. Residues: CATSFSGETQYF. The rearrangement links TRBV6-5 to TRBJ2-5; the D gene is possibly TRBD2 (5 bases). V was pared by 10 bases and J by 4 bases, with 13 bases between. The CDR3 has 12 residues. CDR1 and CDR2 (germline): MNHEY, SVGAGI.

This clone was counted once. V usage is TRBV11-1 and J usage is TRBJ2-5, with 13 bases identical to TRBD2. V dropped 8 bases and J dropped 5; count of bases not matched to a gene: 5. The CDR3 totals 14 residues. Looked up from germline, CDR1 is SGHAT and CDR2 is FQDESV (reference sequence). This chain's CDR3 is CASSPLAGGETQYF. In nucleotides, the CDR3 is TGTGCCAGCTCCCCACTAGCGGGGGGGGAGACCCAGTACTTC.

The V and J genes are TRBV5-4 and TRBJ2-1, with D possibly matching TRBD2 (5 bases). The CDR3 loop spans 15 amino acids. Trimming removed 4 bases at V and 6 bases at J, with 17 bases between. CDR1 SGHNT and CDR2 YYREEE come from the germline V gene (reference sequence). The CDR3 nucleotides read TGTGCCAGCAGCCCCCGCGGGTCCCTACTCAATGAGCAGTTCTTC. The encoded protein is CASSPRGSLLNEQFF. The variable domain in full, with the rest retrieved from reference TRBV5-4 and TRBJ2-1, is ETGVTQSPTHLIKTRGQQVTLRCSSQSGHNTVSWYQQALGQGPQFIFQYYREEENGRGNFPPRFSGLQFPNYSSELNVNALELDDSALYLCASSPRGSLLNEQFFGPGTRLTVL.

The genes are TRBV19 and TRBJ2-7, with no clear D. Germline V CDR1 and CDR2: LNHDA, SQIVND (reference sequence). This CDR3 has 12 amino acids. The ends were cut back, 4 bases at V and 5 bases at J, with 9 bases in the middle. CDR3 coding DNA: TGTGCCAGTAGTAAAAGAAGCGACGAGCAGTACTTC. It translates to CASSKRSDEQYF. Variable domain in full (rest from reference TRBV19 and TRBJ2-7): DGGITQSPKYLFRKEGQNVTLSCEQNLNHDAMYWYRQDPGQGLRLIYYSQIVNDFQKGDIAEGYSVSREKKESFPLTVTSAQKNPTAFYLCASSKRSDEQYFGPGTRLTVT.

The chain employs TRBV27 and TRBJ2-7; 13 bases match TRBD2. The CDR3 runs to 15 residues. From germline, CDR1 is MNHEY and CDR2 SMNVEV (reference sequence). Trimming cost V 8 bases and J 2 bases; bases outside gene matches: 6. In DNA form, the CDR3 reads TGTGCCAGCCGCCGAACTAGCGGGGGGGCCTACGAGCAGTACTTC. Protein product: CASRRTSGGAYEQYF.

V is TRBV7-8 and J is TRBJ1-5; D is unresolved. There are 14 residues in the CDR3. Trimming left V 3 bases short and J 4 bases short, with 10 bases between. CDR1 and CDR2 (germline): SGHVS, FQNEAQ. The DNA for the CDR3 is TGTGCCAGCAGCTTCCTAGGATCGAATCAGCCCCAGCATTTT. Translation gives CASSFLGSNQPQHF.

The chain couples TRBV10-2 to TRBJ2-5; 8 bases are a match to TRBD1. V lost 6 bases to trimming and J lost 4 bases; unmatched junction nucleotides: 4. Per the germline V gene, CDR1 is WSHSY and CDR2 is SAAADI. This CDR3 is 13 amino acids long. Here the CDR3 DNA reads TGCGCCAGCAGCATACAGGGGGGAGAGACCCAGTACTTC. Translated, it gives CASSIQGGETQYF.

V and J are TRBV7-2 and TRBJ1-6; a possible D gene is TRBD1 (5 bases). Germline V gene data show CDR1 as SGHTA and CDR2 as FQGNSA. The V and J ends lost 6 bases and 7 bases respectively, with 19 bases between them. CDR3 length: 16 residues. The CDR3 bases are TGTGCCAGCAGAGTGTCAAGGGACGTCATGAATTCACCCCTCCACTTT. Translating gives CASRVSRDVMNSPLHF.

The gene calls are TRBV2 and TRBJ2-1; D may be TRBD2 (6 bases). Germline V gives CDR1 SNHLY, CDR2 FYNNEI. This CDR3 has 13 residues. The CDR3 is CVSRLDLRYEQFF. In DNA, the CDR3 is TGTGTCTCCAGACTAGATCTCCGATATGAGCAGTTCTTC.

J is TRBJ1-6 and V is TRBV28, with D perhaps matching TRBD1 (6 bases). Trimming took off 5 bases at V and 7 bases at J, with 15 bases between the two ends. This CDR3 has 15 residues. Germline CDR1 reads MDHEN; CDR2 reads SYDVKM. CDR3 sequence reads: CASSIEGGWNSPLHF. The DNA of the CDR3 is TGTGCCAGCAGTATCGAAGGGGGGTGGAATTCACCCCTCCACTTT.

This rearrangement joins TRBV5-1 to TRBJ1-4; TRBD1 is a possible D gene (5 bases). The V gene lost 0 bases and the J gene lost 8 bases, with 11 bases spanning the gap. The CDR3 is 14 amino acids. Looked up from germline, CDR1 is SGHRS and CDR2 is YFSETQ. The CDR3 DNA is TGCGCCAGCAGCTTGGGGCAGGGCGGGGAAAAACTGTTTTTT. It yields the protein CASSLGQGGEKLFF.

The V and J genes are TRBV7-3 and TRBJ1-6; D is ambiguous. The ends were cut back, 4 bases at V and 10 bases at J, with 14 bases in the middle. The germline V gene encodes CDR1 SGHTA and CDR2 FQGTGA. The CDR3 covers 14 residues. The CDR3 reads CASSSWTFRSPLHF. Here the CDR3 DNA reads TGTGCCAGCAGCTCTTGGACTTTCCGGTCACCCCTCCACTTT.

V is TRBV9 and J is TRBJ1-1; no clear D gene. The CDR3 extends over 14 amino acids. Looked up from germline, CDR1 is SGDLS and CDR2 is YYNGEE. V lost 0 bases and J lost 3, with 9 bases in between. CDR3 residues: CASSVGRSYTEAFF. DNA of the CDR3: TGTGCCAGCAGCGTAGGCAGGAGCTACACTGAAGCTTTCTTT.

The rearrangement uses TRBV10-2 and TRBJ1-5; D call uncertain. CDR3 length: 12 amino acids. V was shortened by 8 bases and J by 0 bases, with 5 bases between the two germline ends. CDR1 is WSHSY, CDR2 SAAADI, per germline. CDR3 in amino acids: CASRGSNQPQHF. CDR3 bases: TGCGCCAGCCGGGGTAGCAATCAGCCCCAGCATTTT.

This rearrangement joins TRBV27 to TRBJ2-1; TRBD1 aligns across 8 bases. The junction had 9 bases not matched to a gene; V was cut back by 8 bases and J by 12 bases. Germline V lookup: CDR1 MNHEY, CDR2 SMNVEV (reference sequence). This CDR3 comprises 12 residues. DNA for the CDR3: TGTGCCAGCGATCCCGGACAGGGCCGGCAGTTCTTC. Translating it yields CASDPGQGRQFF.

This sequence joins TRBV7-8 and TRBJ2-7, with unresolved D. V lost 5 bases to trimming and J lost 7 bases, with 9 bases between them. The CDR3 has 11 amino acids. The germline V gene has CDR1 SGHVS and CDR2 FQNEAQ. The CDR3 bases are TGTGCCAGCAGCCCTTCTGAGGAGCAGTACTTC. The encoded protein is CASSPSEEQYF. Full variable domain (outside the CDR3, taken from reference TRBV7-8 and TRBJ2-7): GAGVSQSPRYKVAKRGQDVALRCDPISGHVSLFWYQQALGQGPEFLTYFQNEAQLDKSGLPSDRFFAERPEGSVSTLKIQRTQQEDSAVYLCASSPSEEQYFGPGTRLTVT.

The V call is TRBV4-3, the J call TRBJ2-1; D possibly corresponds to TRBD2 (7 bases). V was cut by 0 bases and J by 2 bases, with 14 bases left in between. CDR3 length equals 17 residues. CDR1 is LGHNA, CDR2 YSLEER, per germline. The DNA of the CDR3 is TGCGCCAGCAGCCAAGATCCCCCCGGGGGGCCCTACAATGAGCAGTTCTTC. This gives the protein CASSQDPPGGPYNEQFF.

This chain connects TRBV27 to TRBJ2-3; 8 bases agree with TRBD2. V was pared by 7 bases and J by 11 bases, with 11 bases of the junction left unmatched. This CDR3 is built from 13 residues. The germline V gene encodes CDR1 MNHEY and CDR2 SMNVEV (reference sequence). This chain's CDR3 is CASKFSGSRQQYF. The CDR3 DNA follows: TGTGCCAGCAAGTTCAGCGGGAGTAGGCAGCAGTATTTT.

The V gene is TRBV5-6, the J gene TRBJ2-3; 8 bases line up with TRBD2. The CDR3 sequence is 15 residues long. The germline V gene has CDR1 SGHDT and CDR2 YYEEEE. J was trimmed by 7 bases and V by 1 base; bases with no gene match: 8. This chain's CDR3 is CASSLWGGGIHTQYF. CDR3 bases: TGTGCCAGCAGCTTGTGGGGCGGGGGGATCCATACGCAGTATTTT.